This T cell receptor (beta chain) was documented in a study of T-cell reconstitution after alpha-beta-depleted transplantation in children. Study-level findings and limits: The study traced high day-60 TCRbeta diversity in some patients to surviving recipient T cells and thymic progenitors. Reported findings indicate that, about two months after transplant, alpha-beta T cells came from several hundred expanded clones, which were derived from non-depleted graft cells. At one year after transplant, newly produced T cells mostly accounted for T-cell counts and diversity.

Using unique molecular identifiers, the investigators prepared the TCRbeta library. MiXCR, run by TCRdb on the PCR reads, gives a single entry per CDR3 protein. Of fewer than 550,000 distinct CDR3 sequences listed, approximately 10% are singletons. In regard to this clonotype: The antigen is undetermined.

Germline V gene data show CDR1 as MNHEY and CDR2 as SMNVEV (reference sequence). CDR3 length: 15 amino acids. V was clipped by 8 bases and J by 5 bases, with 22 bases between them. This chain uses TRBV27 with TRBJ2-7; D unclear. The sequences come from PBMCs, collected before TCRalphabeta/CD19-depleted stem cell transplant. The sequence was obtained from a child aged 2 to 15 with inherited bone marrow failure, due to receive a stem cell transplant. The CDR3 sequence is CASSLGQPPPDEQYF. In nucleotides, the CDR3 is TGTGCCAGCTCCCTGGGCCAGCCTCCCCCGGACGAGCAGTACTTC.